The TCR beta chain under discussion was sequenced for a study of blood T cell repertoires in COVID-19. Sequenced by immunoSEQ multiplex PCR; TCRdb stores in-frame clones only, minus some. The sample lists about 150,000 clones, approximately 80% occurring once. This CDR3 has 11 amino acids. Trimming cost V 4 bases and J 3 bases, with 5 bases left between them. Germline V lookup: CDR1 SGHNT, CDR2 YYREEE (reference sequence). This clone was detected a few times. What was sequenced was PBMCs or T cells enriched from blood (not recorded which). This sequence was found in a woman between 50 and 59 years old who had recovered from COVID-19. This chain uses TRBV5-4 with TRBJ2-7; D possibly corresponds to TRBD2 (5 bases). The CDR3 DNA follows: TGTGCCAGCAGCGAGGGCTACGAGCAGTACTTC. Its translation: CASSEGYEQYF. The full variable domain, rest sourced from reference TRBV5-4 and TRBJ2-7, is ETGVTQSPTHLIKTRGQQVTLRCSSQSGHNTVSWYQQALGQGPQFIFQYYREEENGRGNFPPRFSGLQFPNYSSELNVNALELDDSALYLCASSEGYEQYFGPGTRLTVT.